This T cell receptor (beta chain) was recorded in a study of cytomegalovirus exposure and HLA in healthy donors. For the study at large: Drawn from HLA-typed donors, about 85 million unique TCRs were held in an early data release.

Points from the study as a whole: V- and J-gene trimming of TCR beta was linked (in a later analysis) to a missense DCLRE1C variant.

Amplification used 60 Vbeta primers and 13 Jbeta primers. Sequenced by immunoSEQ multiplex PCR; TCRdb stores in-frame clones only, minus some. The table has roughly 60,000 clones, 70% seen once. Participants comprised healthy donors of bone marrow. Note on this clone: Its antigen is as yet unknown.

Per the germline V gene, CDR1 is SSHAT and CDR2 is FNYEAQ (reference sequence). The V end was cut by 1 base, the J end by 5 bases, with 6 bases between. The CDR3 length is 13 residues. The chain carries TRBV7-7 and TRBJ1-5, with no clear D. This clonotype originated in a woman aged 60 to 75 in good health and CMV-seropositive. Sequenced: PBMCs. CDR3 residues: CASSLEADQPQHF. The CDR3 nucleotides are TGTGCCAGCAGCTTAGAGGCGGATCAGCCCCAGCATTTT.